Only one count was recorded for the clone carrying this T cell receptor beta chain. Antigen unknown. TCRdb keeps only in-frame clones here, not all; method: immunoSEQ multiplex PCR. The top ten clones hold more than 9% of a sample with some 81,000 clones, over 80% of them seen once. The sample comes from a study of T cell responses to AZD1222 COVID-19 vaccine. Study conclusions and caveats: Of spike-specific TCRs, nearly half reportedly target regions left unmutated in variants.

Germline assignment: CDR1 SGHRS and CDR2 YFSETQ. The length of the CDR3 is 13 residues. V dropped 6 bases and J dropped 4 bases, with 13 bases sitting between them. The rearrangement uses TRBV5-1 and TRBJ1-1; D call uncertain. The sequencing used peripheral blood, collected 28 days after the second AZD1222 dose. The sequence came from an adult who received the AZD1222 COVID-19 vaccine. The CDR3 sequence: CASTPGRGTEAFF. CDR3 DNA: TGCGCCAGCACCCCTGGACGAGGCACTGAAGCTTTCTTT.